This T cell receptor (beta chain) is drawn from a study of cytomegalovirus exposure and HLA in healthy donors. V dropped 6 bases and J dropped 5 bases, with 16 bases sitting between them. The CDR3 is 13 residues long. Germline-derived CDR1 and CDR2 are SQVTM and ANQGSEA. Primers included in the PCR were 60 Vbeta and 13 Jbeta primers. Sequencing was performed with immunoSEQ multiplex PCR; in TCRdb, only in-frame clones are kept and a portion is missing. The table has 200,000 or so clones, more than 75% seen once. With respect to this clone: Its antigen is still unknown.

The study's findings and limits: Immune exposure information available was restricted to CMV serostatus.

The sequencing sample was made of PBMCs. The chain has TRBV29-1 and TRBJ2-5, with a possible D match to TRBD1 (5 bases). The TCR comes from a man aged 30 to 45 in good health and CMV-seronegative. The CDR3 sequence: CSVPLWTRETQYF. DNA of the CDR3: TGCAGCGTGCCGCTGTGGACAAGGGAGACCCAGTACTTC.